This T cell receptor (beta chain) emerged from a study of T cells in Graves' hyperthyroidism and ophthalmopathy. Study-wide results and limits: Stable hyperthyroidism was separated from ophthalmopathy by a model based on 13 V-J features. Expanded thyroid clonotypes (above 0.001) were mostly also found in blood.

Hyperthyroidism was newly diagnosed in patients aged 18 to 65 (duration under 2 months). Uncontrolled infections, other autoimmune diseases, pregnancy or lactation led to exclusion of patients. Regions amplified from RNA transcripts were the TCR beta CDR3 regions. The study used the HTBI primer set for a first-round RT-PCR of the TCR CDR3. One entry per CDR3 protein, called by TCRdb with MiXCR from the multiplex PCR reads. The table includes fewer than 700,000 distinct CDR3 sequences, 16% detected once. CDR1 and CDR2 from the germline V gene are DFQATT and SNEGSKA (reference sequence). J gave up 6 bases and V 0 bases, and 12 bases lay outside the gene matches. CDR3 length equals 16 residues. This clonotype was detected only once. What it recognizes is unknown.

V usage is TRBV20-1 and J usage is TRBJ2-3; 7 bases agree with TRBD2. The sequence came from a woman aged 25-40 years with Graves' hyperthyroidism. The sequencing input was blood. DNA for the CDR3: TGCAGTGCTAGAGACGCTGTCGGACTAGTAGGGGATACGCAGTATTTT. Its protein is CSARDAVGLVGDTQYF.